The clone carrying this T cell receptor (beta chain) was recorded a few times. Production of TCR beta cDNA used approximately 0.55 ug total RNA together with a constant-region primer. Three nested multiplex PCR rounds, a slightly modified ARM-PCR, produced the libraries for TCR beta. In the first two PCR rounds, TRBV1-TRBV30 forward primers were paired with a C-beta reverse primer, and each round lasted about 9 cycles. TCRdb re-called the multiplex PCR reads through MiXCR, storing one row per CDR3 protein. The data hold 55,000 to 65,000 distinct CDR3 sequences, with less than 85% observed a single time. CDR1 is SGHDT and CDR2 is YYEEEE in the germline V gene. Trimming removed 4 bases from V and 0 bases from J, with 20 bases in between. This CDR3 contains 19 residues. The source of the sample is a study of tumor-infiltrating lymphocytes in primary liver carcinoma. From roughly 20-30 mg of unsorted bulk tissue, DNA and RNA were co-extracted together.

The specimen sequenced was liver tumor tissue from sampling region 2. Subset specified: tumor region T2, inferior pole. This receptor was taken from a man aged 40-49 years with primary liver carcinoma and hepatitis B virus infection. The chain carries TRBV5-6 and TRBJ2-6, with D possibly TRBD2 on 5 matching bases. The CDR3 reads CASSPALGASFSGANVLTF. In nucleotides, the CDR3 is TGTGCCAGCAGCCCGGCCCTGGGAGCTTCCTTCTCTGGGGCCAACGTCCTGACTTTC.